The rows below give T cell receptor beta chains drawn from one sample of a study of early T cells in non-severe SARS-CoV-2 infection. TCRdb used MiXCR to reprocess the 5' RACE reads, holding one entry per CDR3 protein. This sample has about 44,000 distinct CDR3 sequences, with approximately 22% found just once. The sequencing here drew on whole blood, taken at baseline. All receptors derive from an adult who was a healthcare worker with PCR-confirmed SARS-CoV-2 infection or an uninfected control (not recorded which). Both conserved end residues are part of each CDR3. The order of the fields is J gene, clone size, V gene, D gene, CDR3 DNA, CDR3 protein. The D gene is left open where the match is weak. Part of the rows lack a size; the others show once, few, many or a class for expanded clones.

J: TRBJ1-1
size: -
V: TRBV2
D: -
DNA: TGTGCCAGCAGTGCAAATTCTCCGGGAGGATACACTGAAGCTTTCTTT
CDR3: CASSANSPGGYTEAFF

J: TRBJ2-7
size: -
V: TRBV12-3/TRBV12-4
D: -
DNA: TGTGCCAGCAGTTTAGGCAGAACCTACGAGCAGTACTTC
CDR3: CASSLGRTYEQYF

J: TRBJ2-7
size: few
V: TRBV29-1
D: -
DNA: TGCAGCGTTTCACAGGTAGAGGGGTTTACTAACGAGCAGTACTTC
CDR3: CSVSQVEGFTNEQYF

J: TRBJ2-1
size: few
V: TRBV10-2
D: -
DNA: TGCGCCAGCAGTGACGGAAATGAGCAGTTCTTC
CDR3: CASSDGNEQFF

J: TRBJ1-3
size: -
V: TRBV20-1
D: TRBD1
DNA: TGCAGTGCTAGAGCCGGGACAGGTTACGGAAACACCATATATTTT
CDR3: CSARAGTGYGNTIYF

J: TRBJ1-2
size: few
V: TRBV7-9
D: -
DNA: TGTGCCAGCAGTGGGAAGGGAGGGCCTCATGGCTACACCTTC
CDR3: CASSGKGGPHGYTF

J: TRBJ1-6
size: -
V: TRBV20-1
D: -
DNA: TGCAGTGCAAAGGGGACCTATAATTCACCCCTCCACTTT
CDR3: CSAKGTYNSPLHF

J: TRBJ2-3
size: few
V: TRBV5-4
D: -
DNA: TGTGCCAGCAGCTGGGAGGGACAGTTTACTAGCACAGATACGCAGTATTTT
CDR3: CASSWEGQFTSTDTQYF

J: TRBJ1-1
size: -
V: TRBV28
D: TRBD1
DNA: TGTGCCAGCAAAGGGGGACAGGGGACTGAAGCTTTCTTT
CDR3: CASKGGQGTEAFF

J: TRBJ2-3
size: -
V: TRBV21-1
D: -
DNA: TGTGCCAGCAGCAGAAAGGGACCCACAGATACGCAGTATTTT
CDR3: CASSRKGPTDTQYF

J: TRBJ1-3
size: few
V: TRBV5-6
D: -
DNA: TGTGCCAGCAGCATCGACAGCTTCTCTGGAAACACCATATATTTT
CDR3: CASSIDSFSGNTIYF

J: TRBJ2-3
size: few
V: TRBV4-2
D: -
DNA: TGTGCCAGCAGCCAATGGGACACAGATACGCAGTATTTT
CDR3: CASSQWDTDTQYF

J: TRBJ1-4
size: -
V: TRBV6-6
D: -
DNA: TGTGCCAGCACCTCACTACCATCCGCAACTAATGAAAAACTGTTTTTT
CDR3: CASTSLPSATNEKLFF

J: TRBJ1-5
size: -
V: TRBV29-1
D: -
DNA: TGCAGCGCCGAAGGAGCCCCCGGGGAGCCCCAGCATTTT
CDR3: CSAEGAPGEPQHF

J: TRBJ1-2
size: few
V: TRBV4-3
D: -
DNA: TGCGCCAGCAGCTTAGAGGGAGGGGAGGATGGCTACACCTTC
CDR3: CASSLEGGEDGYTF

J: TRBJ2-5
size: many
V: TRBV12-3/TRBV12-4
D: -
DNA: TGTGCCAGCACTATACTGGGACGAAAGACCCAGTACTTC
CDR3: CASTILGRKTQYF

J: TRBJ2-1
size: -
V: TRBV5-6
D: -
DNA: TGTGCCACCAGAACCCGACCGGGCTCCGGGGGTGAGCAGTTCTTC
CDR3: CATRTRPGSGGEQFF

J: TRBJ1-1
size: few
V: TRBV5-1
D: -
DNA: TGCGCCAGCAGCTTGAACAGGGCTGAAGCTTTCTTT
CDR3: CASSLNRAEAFF

J: TRBJ1-6
size: -
V: TRBV27
D: -
DNA: TGTGCCAGCAGTTTAGGGAATTCACCCCTCCACTTT
CDR3: CASSLGNSPLHF

J: TRBJ1-1
size: -
V: TRBV2
D: -
DNA: TGTGCCAGCGTACGGGGGGGAACTGAAGCTTTCTTT
CDR3: CASVRGGTEAFF

J: TRBJ2-2
size: few
V: TRBV27
D: TRBD1
DNA: TGTGCCAGCAGTTTAGGACAGGGGGTCTTCACCGGGGAGCTGTTTTTT
CDR3: CASSLGQGVFTGELFF

J: TRBJ2-7
size: -
V: TRBV7-9
D: -
DNA: TGTGCCAGCAGCTCCCGGGGTAGCGGCTACGAGCAGTACTTC
CDR3: CASSSRGSGYEQYF

J: TRBJ2-1
size: -
V: TRBV7-2
D: TRBD2
DNA: TGTGCCAGCAGCTTAAGGCGGGGGGCGGTGGAGGAGCAGTTCTTC
CDR3: CASSLRRGAVEEQFF

J: TRBJ1-2
size: few
V: TRBV6-2/TRBV6-3
D: -
DNA: TGTGCCAGCAGTTCCATCATCGTCGGTTCAGGGACTGGCTACACCTTC
CDR3: CASSSIIVGSGTGYTF

J: TRBJ1-2
size: few
V: TRBV7-2
D: TRBD1
DNA: TGTGCCAGCAGCCCCCCGGGAGACAGGGGCAAGGGCTATGGCTACACCTTC
CDR3: CASSPPGDRGKGYGYTF

J: TRBJ1-5
size: few
V: TRBV3-1
D: TRBD1
DNA: TGTGCCAGCAGCCAGACAGGGTCGATTCAGCCCCAGCATTTT
CDR3: CASSQTGSIQPQHF

J: TRBJ1-4
size: -
V: TRBV4-3
D: TRBD1
DNA: TGCGCCAGCAGCCAAGATCGAGGGGGCGCAACTAATGAAAAACTGTTTTTT
CDR3: CASSQDRGGATNEKLFF

J: TRBJ1-1
size: -
V: TRBV7-9
D: -
DNA: TGTGCCAGCAGCCCCGATCCCCCGGGGGCTGAAGCTTTCTTT
CDR3: CASSPDPPGAEAFF

J: TRBJ1-1
size: -
V: TRBV11-2
D: -
DNA: TGTGCCAGCAGTCCCGATCCGAACACTGAAGCTTTCTTT
CDR3: CASSPDPNTEAFF

J: TRBJ1-4
size: few
V: TRBV6-6
D: -
DNA: TGTGCCAGCAGTTATCTCCAGAATGAAAAACTGTTTTTT
CDR3: CASSYLQNEKLFF

J: TRBJ2-7
size: -
V: TRBV18
D: TRBD2
DNA: TGTGCCAGCTCACCCCGACTAAGCGGGGGCTACGAGCAGTACTTC
CDR3: CASSPRLSGGYEQYF

J: TRBJ2-1
size: few
V: TRBV5-1
D: TRBD1
DNA: TGCGCCAGCCGGCGGACAGGGGCGTACAATGAGCAGTTCTTC
CDR3: CASRRTGAYNEQFF

J: TRBJ2-1
size: -
V: TRBV7-6
D: -
DNA: TGTGCCAGCAGCCTCGAGGGGGATCAGTTCTTC
CDR3: CASSLEGDQFF

J: TRBJ2-7
size: -
V: TRBV6-2/TRBV6-3
D: -
DNA: TGTGCCAGCAGTAAGATCCCACAGGTCGGGGGAGGCTACGAGCAGTACTTC
CDR3: CASSKIPQVGGGYEQYF

J: TRBJ2-1
size: -
V: TRBV9
D: TRBD1
DNA: TGTGCCAGCAGCGGAACAGGGGGCCCCCCCTACTATGAGCAGTTCTTC
CDR3: CASSGTGGPPYYEQFF

J: TRBJ1-3
size: -
V: TRBV20-1
D: -
DNA: TGCAGTGCTAGAGATGTGACAGCAAACACCATATATTTT
CDR3: CSARDVTANTIYF

J: TRBJ1-2
size: -
V: TRBV5-1
D: TRBD1
DNA: TGCGCCAGCGGACACAGGGGCGACTATGGCTACACCTTC
CDR3: CASGHRGDYGYTF

J: TRBJ2-7
size: -
V: TRBV12-3/TRBV12-4
D: TRBD1
DNA: TGTGCCAGCAGTCGCCGGACAGGTGGGGACGAGCAGTACTTC
CDR3: CASSRRTGGDEQYF

J: TRBJ1-2
size: few
V: TRBV3-1
D: -
DNA: TGTGCCAGCAGCCAAGGTTCCGGGGAGGTCTATGGCTACACCTTC
CDR3: CASSQGSGEVYGYTF

J: TRBJ2-7
size: -
V: TRBV4-1
D: -
DNA: TGCGCCAGCAGCTCCCGGGACGGTACCTACGAGCAGTACTTC
CDR3: CASSSRDGTYEQYF

J: TRBJ2-5
size: -
V: TRBV24-1
D: -
DNA: TGTGCCACTAAGGGACCCGCTGGGGCCCAGTACTTC
CDR3: CATKGPAGAQYF

J: TRBJ2-3
size: many
V: TRBV18
D: -
DNA: TGTGCCAGCTCACCGCGGGCAAGCACAGATACGCAGTATTTT
CDR3: CASSPRASTDTQYF

J: TRBJ2-3
size: many
V: TRBV2
D: -
DNA: TGTGCCAGCAGACGCACAGATACGCAGTATTTT
CDR3: CASRRTDTQYF

J: TRBJ2-2
size: -
V: TRBV20-1
D: -
DNA: TGCAGTCCGGGGAACGCGAACACCGGGGAGCTGTTTTTT
CDR3: CSPGNANTGELFF

J: TRBJ1-1
size: few
V: TRBV14
D: -
DNA: TGTGCCAGCAGCCACACAGCTGAAGCTTTCTTT
CDR3: CASSHTAEAFF